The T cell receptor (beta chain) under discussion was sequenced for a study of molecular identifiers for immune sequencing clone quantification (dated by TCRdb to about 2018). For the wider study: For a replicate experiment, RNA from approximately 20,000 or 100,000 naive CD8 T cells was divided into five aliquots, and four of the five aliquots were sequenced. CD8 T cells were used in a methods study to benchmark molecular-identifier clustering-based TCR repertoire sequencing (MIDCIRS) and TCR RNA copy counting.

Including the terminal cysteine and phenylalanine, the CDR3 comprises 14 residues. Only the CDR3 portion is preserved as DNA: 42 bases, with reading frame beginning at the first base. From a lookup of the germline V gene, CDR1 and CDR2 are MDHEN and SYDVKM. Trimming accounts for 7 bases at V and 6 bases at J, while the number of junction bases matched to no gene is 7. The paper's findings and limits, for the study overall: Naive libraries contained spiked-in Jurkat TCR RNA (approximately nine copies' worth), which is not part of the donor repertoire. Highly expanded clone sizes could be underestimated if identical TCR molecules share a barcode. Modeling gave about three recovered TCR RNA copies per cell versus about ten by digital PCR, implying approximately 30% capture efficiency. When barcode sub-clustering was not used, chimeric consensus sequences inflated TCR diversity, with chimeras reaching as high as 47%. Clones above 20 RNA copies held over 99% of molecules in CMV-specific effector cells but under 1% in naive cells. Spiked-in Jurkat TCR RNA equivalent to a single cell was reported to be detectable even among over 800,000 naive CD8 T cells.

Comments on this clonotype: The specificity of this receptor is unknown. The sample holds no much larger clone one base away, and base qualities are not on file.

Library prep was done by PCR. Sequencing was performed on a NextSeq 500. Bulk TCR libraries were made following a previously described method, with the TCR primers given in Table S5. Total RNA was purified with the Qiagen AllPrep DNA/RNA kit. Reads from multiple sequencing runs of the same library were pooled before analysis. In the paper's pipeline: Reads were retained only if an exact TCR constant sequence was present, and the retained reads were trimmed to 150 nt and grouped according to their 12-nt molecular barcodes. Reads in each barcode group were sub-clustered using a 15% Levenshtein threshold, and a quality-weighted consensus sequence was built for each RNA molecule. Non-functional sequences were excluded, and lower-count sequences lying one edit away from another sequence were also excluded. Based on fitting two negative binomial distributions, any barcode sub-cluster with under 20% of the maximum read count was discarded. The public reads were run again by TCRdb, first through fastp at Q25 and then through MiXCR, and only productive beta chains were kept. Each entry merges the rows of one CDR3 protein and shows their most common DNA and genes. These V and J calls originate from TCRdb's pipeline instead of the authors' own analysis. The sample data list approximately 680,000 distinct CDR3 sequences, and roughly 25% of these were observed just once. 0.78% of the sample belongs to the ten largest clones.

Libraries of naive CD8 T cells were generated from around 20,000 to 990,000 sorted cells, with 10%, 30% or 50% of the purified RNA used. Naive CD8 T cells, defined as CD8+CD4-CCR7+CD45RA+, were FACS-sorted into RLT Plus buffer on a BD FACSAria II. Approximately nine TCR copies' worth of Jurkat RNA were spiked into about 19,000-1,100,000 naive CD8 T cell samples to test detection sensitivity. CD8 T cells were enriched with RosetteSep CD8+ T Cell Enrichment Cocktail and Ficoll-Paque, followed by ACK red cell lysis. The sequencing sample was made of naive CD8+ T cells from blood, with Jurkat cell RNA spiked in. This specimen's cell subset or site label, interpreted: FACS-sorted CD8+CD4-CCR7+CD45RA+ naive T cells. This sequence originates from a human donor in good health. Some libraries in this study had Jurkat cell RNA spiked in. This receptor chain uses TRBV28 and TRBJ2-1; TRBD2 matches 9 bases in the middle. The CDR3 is CASTLAGFCNEQFF. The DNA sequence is TGTGCCAGCACCCTAGCGGGATTTTGCAATGAGCAGTTCTTC.